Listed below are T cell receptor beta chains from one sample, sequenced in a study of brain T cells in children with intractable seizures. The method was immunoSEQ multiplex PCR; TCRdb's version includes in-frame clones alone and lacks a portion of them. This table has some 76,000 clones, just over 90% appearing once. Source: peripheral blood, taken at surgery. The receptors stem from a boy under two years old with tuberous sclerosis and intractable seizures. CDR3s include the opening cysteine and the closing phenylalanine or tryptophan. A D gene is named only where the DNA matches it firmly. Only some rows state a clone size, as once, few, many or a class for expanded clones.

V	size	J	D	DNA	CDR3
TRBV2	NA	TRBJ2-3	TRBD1	TGTGCCAGCAGTCGGGACAGGGGTTTCAGAGGCACAGATACGCAGTATTTT	CASSRDRGFRGTDTQYF
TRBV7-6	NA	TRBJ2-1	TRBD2	TGTGCCAGCAGCTCCGGACTAGCGGGGGCAAGCTCCTACAATGAGCAGTTCTTC	CASSSGLAGASSYNEQFF
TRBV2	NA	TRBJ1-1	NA	TGTGCCAGCGACGGATTGAACACTGAAGCTTTCTTT	CASDGLNTEAFF
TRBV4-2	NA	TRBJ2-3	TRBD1	TGTGCCAGCAGCCCCGGGACAGGGCCTGACACAGATACGCAGTATTTT	CASSPGTGPDTDTQYF
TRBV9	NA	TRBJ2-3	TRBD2	TGTGCCAGCAGCCCTCCCCGAGCGGGAGGTTCTAGCACAGATACGCAGTATTTT	CASSPPRAGGSSTDTQYF
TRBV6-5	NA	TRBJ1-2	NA	TGTGCCAGCAGTTACTCGCACAGGGTACGCAACTATGGCTACACCTTC	CASSYSHRVRNYGYTF
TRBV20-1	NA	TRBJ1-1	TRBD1	TGCAGTGCTGACAGGGGCACTGAAGCTTTCTTT	CSADRGTEAFF
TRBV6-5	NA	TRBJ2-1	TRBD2	TGTGCCAGCAGTTACTCCAGCGGGGGGGCCGATGAGCAGTTCTTC	CASSYSSGGADEQFF
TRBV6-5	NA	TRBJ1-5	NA	TGTGCCAGCAGCTACACGGGGGATATTCAGCCCCAGCATTTT	CASSYTGDIQPQHF
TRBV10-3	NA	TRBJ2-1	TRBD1	TGTGCCATCAATCCGGGACAGGCTACCTCCTACAATGAGCAGTTCTTC	CAINPGQATSYNEQFF
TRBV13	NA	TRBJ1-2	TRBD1	TGTGCCAGCAGCCCGGGGACAGACTATGGCTACACCTTC	CASSPGTDYGYTF
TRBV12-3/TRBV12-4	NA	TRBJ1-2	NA	TGTGCCAGCAGTTTATTGAACCTTTATGGCTACACCTTC	CASSLLNLYGYTF
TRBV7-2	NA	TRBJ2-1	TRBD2	TGTGCCAGCATCAAGCGGGGGGGCACTTACAATGAGCAGTTCTTC	CASIKRGGTYNEQFF
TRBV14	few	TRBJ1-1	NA	TGTGCCAGCACCGAATGGTGGGGCACTGAAGCTTTCTTT	CASTEWWGTEAFF
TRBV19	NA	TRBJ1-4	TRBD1	TGTGCCAGTAGTAAACAGGGGGAAGTCACTAATGAAAAACTGTTTTTT	CASSKQGEVTNEKLFF
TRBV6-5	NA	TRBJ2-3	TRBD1	TGTGCCAGCAGTTGGGACAGGGTCGGAGATACGCAGTATTTT	CASSWDRVGDTQYF
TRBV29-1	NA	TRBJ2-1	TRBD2	TGCAGCGTTGAAGACCCTCTCGAACTAGCGGGAGAGGCAAATGAGCAGTTCTTC	CSVEDPLELAGEANEQFF
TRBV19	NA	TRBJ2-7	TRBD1	TGTGCCAGTAGTACCGGTGTAGGGACAGCCAGATACGAGCAGTACTTC	CASSTGVGTARYEQYF
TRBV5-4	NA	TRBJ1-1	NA	TGTGCCAGCAGCTTAGCAGGGAACACTGAAGCTTTCTTT	CASSLAGNTEAFF
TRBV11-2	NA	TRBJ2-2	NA	TGTGCCAGCAGCTTAGTATTATCGGGAACCGGGGAGCTGTTTTTT	CASSLVLSGTGELFF
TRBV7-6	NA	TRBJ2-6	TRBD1	TGTGCCAGCAGCTCGGGGACAGAGGCTTACTCTGGGGCCAACGTCCTGACTTTC	CASSSGTEAYSGANVLTF
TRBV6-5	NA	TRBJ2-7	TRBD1	TGTGCCAGCAAAACGGGTGGACAGGGGGCCTACGAGCAGTACTTC	CASKTGGQGAYEQYF
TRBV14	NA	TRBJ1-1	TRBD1	TGTGCCAGCAGCCAAGTCCAGGGGGCTGCCTACACTGAAGCTTTCTTT	CASSQVQGAAYTEAFF
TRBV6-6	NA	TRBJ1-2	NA	TGTGCCAGCAGTGGTGATACTCGGAACTATGGCTACACCTTC	CASSGDTRNYGYTF
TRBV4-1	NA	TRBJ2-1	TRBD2	TGCGCCAGCAGCCAAGCGGGGGGAGGGACTGAGCAGTTCTTC	CASSQAGGGTEQFF
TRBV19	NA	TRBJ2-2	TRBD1	TGTGCCACCCAGAGACAGGGGCACACCGGGGAGCTGTTTTTT	CATQRQGHTGELFF
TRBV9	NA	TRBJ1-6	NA	TGTGCCAGCAGCGTCGGGAGCTCCTATAATTCACCCCTCCACTTT	CASSVGSSYNSPLHF
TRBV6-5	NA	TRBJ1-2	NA	TGTGCCAGCAGTTACTCGACAAAAACTAACTATGGCTACACCTTC	CASSYSTKTNYGYTF
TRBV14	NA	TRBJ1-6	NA	TGTGCCAGCAGCCAAGCCCTACCCATCGGACATTCACCCCTCCACTTT	CASSQALPIGHSPLHF
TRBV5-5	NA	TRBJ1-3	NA	TGTGCCAGCAGCCGCTCCGGGCAGGGCTCTGGAAACACCATATATTTT	CASSRSGQGSGNTIYF
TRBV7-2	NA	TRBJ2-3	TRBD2	TGTGCCAGCAGCTTAGAAGAGCGGGGGGGCACAGATACGCAGTATTTT	CASSLEERGGTDTQYF
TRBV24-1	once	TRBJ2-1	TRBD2	TGTGCCACCAGTGACAACCTAGCGGGGGGTAACAATGAGCAGTTCTTC	CATSDNLAGGNNEQFF
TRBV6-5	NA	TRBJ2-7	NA	TGTGCCAGCAGCGCCATTTGGGTGAGGACGCACGAGCAGTACTTC	CASSAIWVRTHEQYF
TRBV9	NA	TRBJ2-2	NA	TGTGCCAGCAGCCCTTTTGGGGACACACTCACCGGGGAGCTGTTTTTT	CASSPFGDTLTGELFF
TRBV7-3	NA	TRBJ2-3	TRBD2	TGTGCCAGCAGCTTGATCGCGGGGGTGGCAGATACGCAGTATTTT	CASSLIAGVADTQYF
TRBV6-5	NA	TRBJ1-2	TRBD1	TGTGCCAGCAGCGACAGGGTAGGGGGCTACACCTTC	CASSDRVGGYTF
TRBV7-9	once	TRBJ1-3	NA	TGTGCCAGCAGCTTAGAACACGGAAACACCATATATTTT	CASSLEHGNTIYF
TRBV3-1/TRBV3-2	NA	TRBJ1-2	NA	TGTGCCAGCAGCCAAGTTTGGGGGACTTTTCACTATGGCTACACCTTC	CASSQVWGTFHYGYTF
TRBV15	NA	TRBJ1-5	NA	TGTGCCACCAGCAGAGATCACAGCCCGCAGCCCCAGCATTTT	CATSRDHSPQPQHF
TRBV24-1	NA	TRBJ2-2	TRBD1	TGTGCCACCAGTGATCAGGGACAGGCCAACACCGGGGAGCTGTTTTTT	CATSDQGQANTGELFF
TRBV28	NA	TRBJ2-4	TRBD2	TGTGCCAGCAGTTTAACAGGACTCATAGCGGGGCCGCGAAGTCTAGCCAAAAACATTCAGTACTTC	CASSLTGLIAGPRSLAKNIQYF
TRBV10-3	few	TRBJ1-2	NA	TGTGCCATCAGTGAGTACAGCTCTAACTATGGCTACACCTTC	CAISEYSSNYGYTF
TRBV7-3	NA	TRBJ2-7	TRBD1	TGTGCCAGCAGCCCCGGACAGGGGACCTACGAGCAGTACTTC	CASSPGQGTYEQYF
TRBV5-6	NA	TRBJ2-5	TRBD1	TGTGCCAGCAGCCCAGGGACAGTTCAAGAGACCCAGTACTTC	CASSPGTVQETQYF
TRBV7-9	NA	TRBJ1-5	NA	TGTGCCAGCGGTACCGGTGGTGTCAATCAGCCCCAGCATTTT	CASGTGGVNQPQHF
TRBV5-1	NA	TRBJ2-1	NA	TGCGCCAGCAGCTTGACAATAACTAGAGATATGAATGAGCAGTTCTTC	CASSLTITRDMNEQFF
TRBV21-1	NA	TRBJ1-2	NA	TGTGCCAGCCCCAGCCACCTTCGCTATGGCTACACCTTC	CASPSHLRYGYTF
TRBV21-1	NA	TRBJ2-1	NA	TGTGCCAGCAGCAAAGGTGCTAGCGGGAGTAGTGAGCAGTTCTTC	CASSKGASGSSEQFF
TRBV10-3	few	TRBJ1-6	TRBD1	TGTGCCATCAGTGAGTCGACAGGGGGCAATTCACCCCTCCACTTT	CAISESTGGNSPLHF